Listed below are T cell receptor beta chains from one sample, sequenced in a study of early T cells in non-severe SARS-CoV-2 infection. Using its own MiXCR run on the 5' RACE reads, TCRdb lists one record per CDR3 protein. The sample contains fewer than 65,000 distinct CDR3 sequences, approximately 10% of which appear only once. The sample consisted of whole blood. These receptors were taken from an adult who was a healthcare worker with PCR-confirmed SARS-CoV-2 infection or an uninfected control (not recorded which). Both conserved end residues are part of each CDR3. The order of the fields is J gene, clone size, V gene, D gene, CDR3 protein, CDR3 DNA. A D gene is named only where the DNA matches it firmly. Part of the rows lack a size; the others show once, few, many or a class for expanded clones.

j_gene: TRBJ2-2; abundance: NA; v_gene: TRBV19; d_gene: TRBD2; CDR3aa: CASSPLAGSPGELFF; CDR3nt: TGTGCCAGTAGTCCCCTAGCGGGGAGTCCCGGGGAGCTGTTTTTT
j_gene: TRBJ1-1; abundance: many; v_gene: TRBV5-1; d_gene: NA; CDR3aa: CASSLDGAMNTEAFF; CDR3nt: TGCGCCAGCAGCTTGGATGGGGCCATGAACACTGAAGCTTTCTTT
j_gene: TRBJ2-3; abundance: NA; v_gene: TRBV5-1; d_gene: NA; CDR3aa: CASRTKSTDTQYF; CDR3nt: TGCGCCTCCCGGACGAAATCCACAGATACGCAGTATTTT
j_gene: TRBJ2-1; abundance: few; v_gene: TRBV4-1; d_gene: NA; CDR3aa: CASSQRGGSYNEQFF; CDR3nt: TGCGCCAGCAGCCAGAGGGGGGGCTCCTACAATGAGCAGTTCTTC
j_gene: TRBJ1-3; abundance: NA; v_gene: TRBV9; d_gene: TRBD1; CDR3aa: CASSATGGAGNTIYF; CDR3nt: TGTGCCAGCAGCGCGACAGGGGGCGCCGGAAACACCATATATTTT
j_gene: TRBJ1-1; abundance: many; v_gene: TRBV2; d_gene: NA; CDR3aa: CASSDGGGLNTEAFF; CDR3nt: TGTGCCAGCAGTGATGGGGGGGGCCTGAACACTGAAGCTTTCTTT
j_gene: TRBJ2-2; abundance: NA; v_gene: TRBV12-3/TRBV12-4; d_gene: TRBD2; CDR3aa: CASSSPSGEGPGELFF; CDR3nt: TGTGCCAGCAGTTCCCCTAGCGGCGAGGGGCCCGGGGAGCTGTTTTTT
j_gene: TRBJ1-2; abundance: NA; v_gene: TRBV5-1; d_gene: NA; CDR3aa: CASSLEPGPGQGYTF; CDR3nt: TGCGCCAGCAGCTTGGAGCCTGGCCCAGGGCAGGGCTACACCTTC
j_gene: TRBJ2-2; abundance: NA; v_gene: TRBV3-1; d_gene: TRBD2; CDR3aa: CASSQGGGLSTGELFF; CDR3nt: TGTGCCAGCAGCCAAGGCGGGGGGTTATCTACCGGGGAGCTGTTTTTT
j_gene: TRBJ1-2; abundance: NA; v_gene: TRBV19; d_gene: NA; CDR3aa: CASSIDNRNYGYTF; CDR3nt: TGTGCCAGTAGTATAGATAACAGAAACTATGGCTACACCTTC
j_gene: TRBJ2-3; abundance: NA; v_gene: TRBV12-3/TRBV12-4; d_gene: TRBD2; CDR3aa: CASRAGGSTDTQYF; CDR3nt: TGTGCCAGCAGAGCGGGGGGCAGCACAGATACGCAGTATTTT
j_gene: TRBJ1-6; abundance: few; v_gene: TRBV9; d_gene: NA; CDR3aa: CASSVGSGSSYNSPLHF; CDR3nt: TGTGCCAGCAGCGTAGGGTCCGGGAGCTCCTATAATTCACCCCTCCACTTT
j_gene: TRBJ2-5; abundance: many; v_gene: TRBV29-1; d_gene: NA; CDR3aa: CSVEGASQETQYF; CDR3nt: TGCAGCGTTGAGGGTGCGAGTCAAGAGACCCAGTACTTC
j_gene: TRBJ2-1; abundance: NA; v_gene: TRBV18; d_gene: NA; CDR3aa: CASSPIQDDEQFF; CDR3nt: TGTGCCAGCTCACCCATTCAAGACGATGAGCAGTTCTTC
j_gene: TRBJ2-3; abundance: few; v_gene: TRBV7-9; d_gene: NA; CDR3aa: CASSTRTYYTDTQYF; CDR3nt: TGTGCCAGCAGTACCAGGACCTACTACACAGATACGCAGTATTTT
j_gene: TRBJ2-7; abundance: NA; v_gene: TRBV3-1; d_gene: NA; CDR3aa: CASSQDVFGTEQYF; CDR3nt: TGTGCCAGCAGCCAAGATGTTTTCGGGACCGAGCAGTACTTC
j_gene: TRBJ1-2; abundance: many; v_gene: TRBV12-3/TRBV12-4; d_gene: NA; CDR3aa: CASSPVAGDYTF; CDR3nt: TGTGCCAGCAGTCCCGTGGCGGGGGACTACACCTTC
j_gene: TRBJ2-5; abundance: NA; v_gene: TRBV3-1; d_gene: NA; CDR3aa: CASSQDRGWQETQYF; CDR3nt: TGTGCCAGCAGCCAAGATCGGGGCTGGCAAGAGACCCAGTACTTC
j_gene: TRBJ2-1; abundance: NA; v_gene: TRBV6-6; d_gene: TRBD1; CDR3aa: CASSPGQGASNEQFF; CDR3nt: TGTGCCAGCAGCCCCGGACAGGGTGCGTCCAATGAGCAGTTCTTC
j_gene: TRBJ2-7; abundance: NA; v_gene: TRBV25-1; d_gene: NA; CDR3aa: CASSEEMGYEQYF; CDR3nt: TGTGCCAGCAGTGAAGAGATGGGCTACGAGCAGTACTTC
j_gene: TRBJ1-1; abundance: many; v_gene: TRBV7-9; d_gene: NA; CDR3aa: CASSWAPNTEAFF; CDR3nt: TGTGCCAGCAGCTGGGCGCCTAACACTGAAGCTTTCTTT
j_gene: TRBJ1-2; abundance: NA; v_gene: TRBV7-8; d_gene: TRBD1; CDR3aa: CASSLEATGGPNYGYTF; CDR3nt: TGTGCCAGCAGCTTAGAAGCGACAGGGGGTCCCAACTATGGCTACACCTTC
j_gene: TRBJ2-5; abundance: NA; v_gene: TRBV9; d_gene: NA; CDR3aa: CASSRGGRLEETQYF; CDR3nt: TGTGCCAGCAGCAGAGGGGGGAGACTAGAAGAGACCCAGTACTTC
j_gene: TRBJ2-7; abundance: NA; v_gene: TRBV7-9; d_gene: NA; CDR3aa: CASSLEARSYEQYF; CDR3nt: TGTGCCAGCAGCTTAGAGGCCCGTTCCTACGAGCAGTACTTC
j_gene: TRBJ1-5; abundance: few; v_gene: TRBV4-1; d_gene: TRBD1; CDR3aa: CASSQATGGKLQPQHF; CDR3nt: TGCGCCAGCAGCCAGGCAACAGGGGGTAAGCTTCAGCCCCAGCATTTT
j_gene: TRBJ2-3; abundance: few; v_gene: TRBV12-3/TRBV12-4; d_gene: TRBD2; CDR3aa: CASSMLAGGAPDF; CDR3nt: TGTGCCAGCAGTATGCTAGCGGGGGGCGCGCCGGATTTT
j_gene: TRBJ2-2; abundance: NA; v_gene: TRBV10-3; d_gene: NA; CDR3aa: CAIGTPNTGELFF; CDR3nt: TGTGCCATCGGGACACCGAACACCGGGGAGCTGTTTTTT
j_gene: TRBJ2-5; abundance: NA; v_gene: TRBV9; d_gene: NA; CDR3aa: CASSVTGRETQYF; CDR3nt: TGTGCCAGCAGCGTAACCGGCAGAGAGACCCAGTACTTC
j_gene: TRBJ1-1; abundance: many; v_gene: TRBV13; d_gene: NA; CDR3aa: CASSYNWMATEAFF; CDR3nt: TGTGCCAGCAGCTATAACTGGATGGCCACTGAAGCTTTCTTT
j_gene: TRBJ2-7; abundance: NA; v_gene: TRBV2; d_gene: TRBD2; CDR3aa: CASQTSGGTAYEQYF; CDR3nt: TGTGCCAGCCAGACTAGCGGGGGGACAGCCTACGAGCAGTACTTC
j_gene: TRBJ2-1; abundance: NA; v_gene: TRBV7-3; d_gene: TRBD1; CDR3aa: CASSLQGALAYNEQFF; CDR3nt: TGTGCCAGCAGCTTACAGGGGGCCTTAGCCTACAATGAGCAGTTCTTC
j_gene: TRBJ2-7; abundance: few; v_gene: TRBV6-5; d_gene: NA; CDR3aa: CASSYTSQTYEQYF; CDR3nt: TGTGCCAGCAGTTACACTTCACAAACCTACGAGCAGTACTTC
j_gene: TRBJ1-1; abundance: NA; v_gene: TRBV9; d_gene: NA; CDR3aa: CASSVGPRVTEAFF; CDR3nt: TGTGCCAGCAGCGTCGGACCCAGGGTCACTGAAGCTTTCTTT